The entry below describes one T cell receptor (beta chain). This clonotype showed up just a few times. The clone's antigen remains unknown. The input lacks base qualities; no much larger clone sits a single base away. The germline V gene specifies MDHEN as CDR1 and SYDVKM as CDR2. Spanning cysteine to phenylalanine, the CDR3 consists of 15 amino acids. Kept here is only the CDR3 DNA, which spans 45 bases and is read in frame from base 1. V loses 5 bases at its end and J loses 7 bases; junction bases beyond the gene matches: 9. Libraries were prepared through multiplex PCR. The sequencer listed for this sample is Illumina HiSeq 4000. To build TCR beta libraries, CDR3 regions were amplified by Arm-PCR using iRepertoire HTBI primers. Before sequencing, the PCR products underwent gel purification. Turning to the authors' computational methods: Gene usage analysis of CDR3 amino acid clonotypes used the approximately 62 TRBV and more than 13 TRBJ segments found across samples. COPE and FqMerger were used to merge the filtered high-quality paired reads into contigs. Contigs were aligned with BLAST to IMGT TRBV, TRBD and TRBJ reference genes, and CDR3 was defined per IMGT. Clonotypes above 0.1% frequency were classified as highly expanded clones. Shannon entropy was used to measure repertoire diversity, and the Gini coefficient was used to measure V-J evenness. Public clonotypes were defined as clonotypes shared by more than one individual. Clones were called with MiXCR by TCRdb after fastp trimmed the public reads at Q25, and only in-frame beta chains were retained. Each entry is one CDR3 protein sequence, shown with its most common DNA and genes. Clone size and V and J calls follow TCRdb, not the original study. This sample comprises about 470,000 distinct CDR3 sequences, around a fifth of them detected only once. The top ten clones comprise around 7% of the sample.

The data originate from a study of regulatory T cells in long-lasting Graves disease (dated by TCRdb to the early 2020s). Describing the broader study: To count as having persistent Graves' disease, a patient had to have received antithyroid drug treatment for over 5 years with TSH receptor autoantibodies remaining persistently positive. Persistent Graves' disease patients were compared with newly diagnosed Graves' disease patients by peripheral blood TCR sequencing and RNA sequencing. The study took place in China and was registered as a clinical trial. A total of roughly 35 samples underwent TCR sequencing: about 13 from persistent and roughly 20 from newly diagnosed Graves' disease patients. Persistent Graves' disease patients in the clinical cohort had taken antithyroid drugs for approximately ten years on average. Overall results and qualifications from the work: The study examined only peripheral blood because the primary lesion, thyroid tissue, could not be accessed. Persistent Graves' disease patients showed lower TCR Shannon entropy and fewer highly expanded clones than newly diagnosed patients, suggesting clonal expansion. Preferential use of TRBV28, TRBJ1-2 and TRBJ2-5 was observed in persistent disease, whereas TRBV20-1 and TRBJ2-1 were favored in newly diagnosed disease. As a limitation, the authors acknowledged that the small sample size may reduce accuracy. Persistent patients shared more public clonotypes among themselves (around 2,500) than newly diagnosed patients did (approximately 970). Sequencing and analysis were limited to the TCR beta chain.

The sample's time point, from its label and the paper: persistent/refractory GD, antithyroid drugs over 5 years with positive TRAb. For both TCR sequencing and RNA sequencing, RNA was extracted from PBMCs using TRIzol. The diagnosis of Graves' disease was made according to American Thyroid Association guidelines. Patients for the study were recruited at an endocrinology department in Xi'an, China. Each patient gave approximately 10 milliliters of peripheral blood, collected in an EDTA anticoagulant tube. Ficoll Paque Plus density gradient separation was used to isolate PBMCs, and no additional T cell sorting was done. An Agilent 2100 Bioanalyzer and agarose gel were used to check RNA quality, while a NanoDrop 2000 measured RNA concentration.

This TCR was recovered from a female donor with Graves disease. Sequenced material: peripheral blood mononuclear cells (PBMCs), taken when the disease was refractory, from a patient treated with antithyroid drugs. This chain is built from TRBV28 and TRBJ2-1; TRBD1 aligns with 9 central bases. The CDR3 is CASSPNRGLENEQFF. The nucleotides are TGTGCCAGCAGTCCTAACAGGGGGCTTGAAAATGAGCAGTTCTTC.